This TCR beta chain was recorded in a study of post-analysis software for immune sequencing data. About this clonotype itself: Antigen: not known.

Every TCR beta cDNA library bore unique molecular identifiers. Each batch of roughly 1 to 11 million T cells produced roughly 0.5 million cDNA molecules. TCRdb re-derived calls from the PCR reads in MiXCR, one entry per CDR3 protein. The sample includes 700,000 to 900,000 distinct CDR3 sequences, about 45% seen only once; the top ten take 4.9%. Whole-study findings and limits: Multiple sclerosis patients had significantly lower normalized Chao1 diversity than controls. Patients had higher frequencies than controls of five or six TRBV segments, including TRBV5-6, TRBV5-1 and TRBV20-1. Co-batched samples clustered tightly together by F measure.

The CDR3 sequence is 14 residues long. V was pared by 11 bases and J by 5 bases, with 22 bases between. In germline, CDR1 is ENHRY, CDR2 SYGVKD. The chain links TRBV10-3 to TRBJ2-7, with D perhaps TRBD1 or TRBD2 (5 bases each). The material sequenced was blood. The TCR was taken from a girl aged 10 to 17 with multiple sclerosis. This CDR3 reads CAAGAALGIHEQYF. The DNA of the CDR3 is TGTGCCGCCGGGGCAGCGTTGGGCATTCACGAGCAGTACTTC.